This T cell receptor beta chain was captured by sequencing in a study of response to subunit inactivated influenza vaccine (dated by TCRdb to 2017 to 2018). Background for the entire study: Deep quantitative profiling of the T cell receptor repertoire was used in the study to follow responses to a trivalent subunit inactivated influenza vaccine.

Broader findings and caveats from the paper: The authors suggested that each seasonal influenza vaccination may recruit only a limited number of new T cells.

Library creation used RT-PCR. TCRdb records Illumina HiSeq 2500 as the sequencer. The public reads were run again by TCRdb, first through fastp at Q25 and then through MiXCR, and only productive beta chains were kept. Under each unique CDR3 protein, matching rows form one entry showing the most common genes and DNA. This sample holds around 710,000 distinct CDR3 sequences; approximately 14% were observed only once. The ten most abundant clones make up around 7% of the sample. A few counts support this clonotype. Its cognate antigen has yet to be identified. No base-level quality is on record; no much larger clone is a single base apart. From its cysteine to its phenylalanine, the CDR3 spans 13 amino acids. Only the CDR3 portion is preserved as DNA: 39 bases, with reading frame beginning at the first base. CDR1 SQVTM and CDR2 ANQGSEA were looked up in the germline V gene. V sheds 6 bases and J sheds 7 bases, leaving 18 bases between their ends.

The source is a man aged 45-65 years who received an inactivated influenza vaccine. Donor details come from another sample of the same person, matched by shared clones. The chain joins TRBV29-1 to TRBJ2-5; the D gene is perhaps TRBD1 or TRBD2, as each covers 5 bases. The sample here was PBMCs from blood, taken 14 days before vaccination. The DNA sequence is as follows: TGCAGCGTAGCCAGGGAGCCGTCATGGACCCAGTACTTC. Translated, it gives CSVAREPSWTQYF.